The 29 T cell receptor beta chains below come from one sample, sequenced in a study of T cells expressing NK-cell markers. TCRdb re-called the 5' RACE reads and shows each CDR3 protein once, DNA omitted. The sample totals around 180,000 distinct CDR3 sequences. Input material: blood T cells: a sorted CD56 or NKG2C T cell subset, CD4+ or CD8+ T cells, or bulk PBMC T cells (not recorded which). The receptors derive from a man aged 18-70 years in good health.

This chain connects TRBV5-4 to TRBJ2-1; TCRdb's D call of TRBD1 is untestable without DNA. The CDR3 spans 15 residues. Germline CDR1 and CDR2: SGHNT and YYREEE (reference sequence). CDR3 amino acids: CAVQGQASSYNEQFF.

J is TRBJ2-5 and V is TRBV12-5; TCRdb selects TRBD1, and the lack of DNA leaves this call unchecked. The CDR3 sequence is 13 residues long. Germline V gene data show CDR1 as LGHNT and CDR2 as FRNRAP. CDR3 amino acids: CASGTDGDETQYF.

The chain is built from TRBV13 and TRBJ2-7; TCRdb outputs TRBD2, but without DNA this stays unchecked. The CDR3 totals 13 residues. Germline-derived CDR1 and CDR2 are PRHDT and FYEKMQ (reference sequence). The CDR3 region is CASSRRVSYEQYF.

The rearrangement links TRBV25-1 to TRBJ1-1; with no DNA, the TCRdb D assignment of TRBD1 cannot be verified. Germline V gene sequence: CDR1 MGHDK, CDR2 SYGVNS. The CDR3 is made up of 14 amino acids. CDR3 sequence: CASTKEGEITEAFF.

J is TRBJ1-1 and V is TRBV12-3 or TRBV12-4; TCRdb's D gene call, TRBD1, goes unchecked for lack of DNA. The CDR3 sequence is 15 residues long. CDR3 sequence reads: CASNYPGRGDTEAFF.

The CDR3 loop reads CASYGLAGPQEQFF. This sequence joins TRBV27 and TRBJ2-1; checking the TCRdb D call of TRBD2 is not possible without DNA. Germline V gives CDR1 MNHEY, CDR2 SMNVEV (reference sequence). CDR3 size: 14 residues.

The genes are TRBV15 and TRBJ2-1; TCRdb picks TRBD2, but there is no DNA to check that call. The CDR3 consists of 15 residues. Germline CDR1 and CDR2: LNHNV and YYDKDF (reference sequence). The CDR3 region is CVSIAGPTMGDEQFF.

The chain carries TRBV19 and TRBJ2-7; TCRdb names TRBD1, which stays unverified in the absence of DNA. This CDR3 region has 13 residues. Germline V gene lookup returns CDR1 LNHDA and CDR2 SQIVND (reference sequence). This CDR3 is CASSMAGVNEQYF.

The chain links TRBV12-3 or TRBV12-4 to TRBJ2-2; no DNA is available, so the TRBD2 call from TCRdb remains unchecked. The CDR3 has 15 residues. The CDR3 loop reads CASRPGTRETGELFF.

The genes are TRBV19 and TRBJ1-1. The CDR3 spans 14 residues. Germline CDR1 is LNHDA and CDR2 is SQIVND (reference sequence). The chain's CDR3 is CASSIFGDGTEAFF.

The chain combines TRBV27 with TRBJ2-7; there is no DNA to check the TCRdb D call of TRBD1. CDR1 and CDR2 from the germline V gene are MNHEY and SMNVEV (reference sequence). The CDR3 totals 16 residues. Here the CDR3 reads CASSNLPGTAQQEQYF.

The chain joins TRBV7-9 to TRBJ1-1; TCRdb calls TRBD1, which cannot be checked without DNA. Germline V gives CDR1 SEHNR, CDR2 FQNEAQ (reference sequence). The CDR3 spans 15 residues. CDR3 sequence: CASSLEGVEGTEAFF.

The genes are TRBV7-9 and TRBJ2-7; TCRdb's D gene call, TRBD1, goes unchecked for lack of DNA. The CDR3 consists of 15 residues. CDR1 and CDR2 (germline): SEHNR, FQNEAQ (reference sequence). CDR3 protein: CASSLASSGGHEQYF.

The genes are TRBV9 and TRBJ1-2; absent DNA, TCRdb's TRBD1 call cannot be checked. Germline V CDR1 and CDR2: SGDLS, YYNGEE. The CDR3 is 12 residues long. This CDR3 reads CASSRQGGGYTF.

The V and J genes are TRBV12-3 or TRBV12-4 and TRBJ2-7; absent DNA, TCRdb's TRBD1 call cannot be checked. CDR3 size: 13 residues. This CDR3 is CASSSSTDYEQYF.

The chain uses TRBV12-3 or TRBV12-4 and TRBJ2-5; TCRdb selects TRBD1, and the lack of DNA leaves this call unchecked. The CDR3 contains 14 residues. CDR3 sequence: CASSGGSGWETQYF.

The CDR3 sequence: CASSSRVFNQPQHF. The chain couples TRBV19 to TRBJ1-5. This CDR3 comprises 14 residues. Germline CDR1 is LNHDA and CDR2 is SQIVND (reference sequence).

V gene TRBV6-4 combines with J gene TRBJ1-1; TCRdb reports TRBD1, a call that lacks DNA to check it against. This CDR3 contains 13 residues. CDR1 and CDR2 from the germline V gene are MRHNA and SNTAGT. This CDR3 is CASRRGRGTEAFF.

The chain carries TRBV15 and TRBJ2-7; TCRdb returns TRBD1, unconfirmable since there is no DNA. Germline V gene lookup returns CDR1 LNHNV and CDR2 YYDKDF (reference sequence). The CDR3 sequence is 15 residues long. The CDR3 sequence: CATSSQGGDSYEQYF.

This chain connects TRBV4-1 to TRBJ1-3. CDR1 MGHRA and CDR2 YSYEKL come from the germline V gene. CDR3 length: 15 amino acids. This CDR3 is CASSQYFSSGNTIYF.

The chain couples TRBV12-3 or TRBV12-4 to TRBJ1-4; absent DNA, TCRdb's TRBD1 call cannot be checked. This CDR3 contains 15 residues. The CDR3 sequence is CASSLWTGRREKLFF.

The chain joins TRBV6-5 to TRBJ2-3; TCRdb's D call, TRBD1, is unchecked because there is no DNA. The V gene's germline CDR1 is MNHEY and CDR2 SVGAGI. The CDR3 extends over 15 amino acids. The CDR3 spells CASSRTGSGSDTQYF.

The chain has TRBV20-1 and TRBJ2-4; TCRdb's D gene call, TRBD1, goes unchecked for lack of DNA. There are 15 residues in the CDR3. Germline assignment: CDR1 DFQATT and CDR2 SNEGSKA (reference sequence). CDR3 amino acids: CSARFRGPGKNIQYF.

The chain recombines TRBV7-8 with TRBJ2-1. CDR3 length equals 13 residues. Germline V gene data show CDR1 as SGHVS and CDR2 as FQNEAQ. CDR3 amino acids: CASSPPHLNEQFF.

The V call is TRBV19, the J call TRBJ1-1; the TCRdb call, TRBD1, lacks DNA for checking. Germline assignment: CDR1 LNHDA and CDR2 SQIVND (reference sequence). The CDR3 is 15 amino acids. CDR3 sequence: CASSMGGGLQTQAFF.

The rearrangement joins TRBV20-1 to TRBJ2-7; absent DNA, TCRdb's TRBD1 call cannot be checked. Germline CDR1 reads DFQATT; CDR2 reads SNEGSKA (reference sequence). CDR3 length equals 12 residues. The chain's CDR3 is CSAEQGLNEQYF.

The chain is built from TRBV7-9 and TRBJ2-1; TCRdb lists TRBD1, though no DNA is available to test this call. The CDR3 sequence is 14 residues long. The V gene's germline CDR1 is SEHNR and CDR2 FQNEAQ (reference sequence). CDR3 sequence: CASPGQGTHNEQFF.

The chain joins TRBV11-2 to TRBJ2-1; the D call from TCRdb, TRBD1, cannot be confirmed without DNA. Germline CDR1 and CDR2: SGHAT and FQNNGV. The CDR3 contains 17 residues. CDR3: CASSIPTTVRGDNEQFF.

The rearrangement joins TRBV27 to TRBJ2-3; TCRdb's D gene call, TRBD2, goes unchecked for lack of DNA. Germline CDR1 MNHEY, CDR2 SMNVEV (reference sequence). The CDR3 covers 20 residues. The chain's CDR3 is CASSFRADGGTPGSTDTQYF.